The 11 T cell receptor beta chains below come from one sample, sequenced in a study of T cell responses to AZD1222 COVID-19 vaccine. Generated by immunoSEQ multiplex PCR, the TCRdb table keeps only in-frame clones and is missing some. The data hold approximately 130,000 clones, with more than 90% observed a single time. The material was peripheral blood, obtained on day 0 of AZD1222 vaccination. These receptors were collected from an adult in good health.

This rearrangement joins TRBV7-6 to TRBJ1-4, with D uncertain. Trimming cost V 3 bases and J 3 bases, with 8 bases left between them. The CDR3 loop spans 14 amino acids. Germline loops: CDR1 SGHVS, CDR2 FNYEAQ. The CDR3: CASSLPGANEKLFF. The CDR3 bases are TGTGCCAGCAGCTTGCCTGGGGCTAATGAAAAACTGTTTTTT.

With respect to this clone: The sample carries other DNA sequences with the same CDR3. V is TRBV9 and J is TRBJ2-7; unclear D gene. CDR1 SGDLS and CDR2 YYNGEE come from the germline V gene. There are 12 residues in the CDR3. The germline V and J ends were trimmed by 0 bases and 6 bases, with 7 bases remaining between them. CDR3 protein: CASSVGSSEQYF. DNA of the CDR3: TGTGCCAGCAGCGTAGGGTCGTCCGAGCAGTACTTC.

This chain links TRBV9 with TRBJ2-1, with 9 bases identical to TRBD1. The CDR3 is 19 amino acids. Germline CDR1 reads SGDLS; CDR2 reads YYNGEE. The junction had 15 bases not matched to a gene; V was cut back by 3 bases and J by 2 bases. The CDR3 nucleotides are TGTGCCAGCAGCGATCCGGGACAGGGATCTAAGGTGCCCTACAATGAGCAGTTCTTC. Translation gives CASSDPGQGSKVPYNEQFF.

This sequence joins TRBV5-6 and TRBJ1-4; 9 nucleotides agree with TRBD1. The CDR3 has 16 residues. The V segment lost 1 base and the J segment 7 bases; nucleotides outside the gene matches: 8. Germline V lookup: CDR1 SGHDT, CDR2 YYEEEE. The CDR3 nucleotides read TGTGCCAGCAGCTTGTCGTCGTACAGGGGGCGTGAAAAACTGTTTTTT. Residues: CASSLSSYRGREKLFF.

This chain links TRBV5-1 with TRBJ1-2; no reliable D call. Trimming took off 2 bases at V and 4 bases at J, with 12 bases between the two ends. Germline lookup yields CDR1 SGHRS and CDR2 YFSETQ. There are 14 residues in the CDR3. CDR3 nucleotide sequence: TGCGCCAGCAGCTTTAGTCAGAGCTCCTATGGCTACACCTTC. Its protein is CASSFSQSSYGYTF.

V usage is TRBV29-1 and J usage is TRBJ2-1; 10 bases agree with TRBD2. Germline CDR1 is SQVTM and CDR2 is ANQGSEA. The CDR3 consists of 15 residues. After removal of 5 bases from V and 7 bases from J, the junction contained 11 bases not matched to a gene. The CDR3, as DNA: TGCAGCGTTTCTTACTTAGCGGGAGGTAGGAATGAGCAGTTCTTC. Protein: CSVSYLAGGRNEQFF.

This chain uses TRBV15 with TRBJ2-1; possible D gene TRBD2, 6 bases. CDR3 length: 14 amino acids. Germline assignment: CDR1 LNHNV and CDR2 YYDKDF (reference sequence). V lost 3 bases, J lost 6 bases, and 12 bases lay in between. The DNA for the CDR3 is TGTGCCACCAGCAGGCGCGAAGCGGGCAATGAGCAGTTCTTC. Amino acid sequence: CATSRREAGNEQFF. The variable domain in full, with the rest retrieved from reference TRBV15 and TRBJ2-1, is DAMVIQNPRYQVTQFGKPVTLSCSQTLNHNVMYWYQQKSSQAPKLLFHYYDKDFNNEADTPDNFQSRRPNTSFCFLDIRSPGLGDTAMYLCATSRREAGNEQFFGPGTRLTVL.

This clone has a handful of counts. V usage is TRBV19 and J usage is TRBJ1-1, with D hard to call. V lost 11 bases and J lost 1, with 8 bases in between. Germline V gene lookup returns CDR1 LNHDA and CDR2 SQIVND (reference sequence). This CDR3 is built from 11 residues. CDR3 in amino acids: CAAAENTEAFF. DNA for the CDR3: TGTGCCGCGGCGGAGAACACTGAAGCTTTCTTT.

The J gene is TRBJ2-7, the V gene TRBV19; TRBD2 matches at 13 bases. Losses at the gene ends were 5 bases for V and 4 bases for J; bases not matched to a gene: 5. Germline loops: CDR1 LNHDA, CDR2 SQIVND (reference sequence). This CDR3 contains 15 residues. As DNA, the CDR3 is TGTGCCAGTAGTCACCGGACTAGCGGGGGATACGAGCAGTACTTC. It specifies CASSHRTSGGYEQYF.

The chain recombines TRBV4-3 with TRBJ1-5, with 9 bases fitting TRBD1. The trim removed 3 bases at V and 3 bases at J, leaving 6 bases unmatched. The CDR3 loop spans 16 amino acids. Germline CDR1 reads LGHNA; CDR2 reads YSLEER. The CDR3 DNA follows: TGCGCCAGCAGCCAGCCGTGGGACAGGGACAATCAGCCCCAGCATTTT. Encoded protein: CASSQPWDRDNQPQHF.

The rearrangement links TRBV5-4 to TRBJ1-2, with 8 nucleotides matching TRBD1. Germline CDR1 reads SGHNT; CDR2 reads YYREEE (reference sequence). Germline trimming cut 4 bases from V and 3 bases from J; bases unmatched to any gene: 2. This CDR3 spans 13 amino acids. The CDR3 DNA reads TGTGCCAGCAGCCTGGACAGGGACTATGGCTACACCTTC. Its translation is CASSLDRDYGYTF.